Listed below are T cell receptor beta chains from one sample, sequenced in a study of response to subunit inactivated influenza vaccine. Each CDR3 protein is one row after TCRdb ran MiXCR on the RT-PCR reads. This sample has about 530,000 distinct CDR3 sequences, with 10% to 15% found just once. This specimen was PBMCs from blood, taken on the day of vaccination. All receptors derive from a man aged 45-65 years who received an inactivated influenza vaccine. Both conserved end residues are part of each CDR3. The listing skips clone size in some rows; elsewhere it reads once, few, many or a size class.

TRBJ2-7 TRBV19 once CASSKVLAGVQYF
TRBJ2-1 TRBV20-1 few CSASQRGRTNEQFF
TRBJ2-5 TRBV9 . CASSVGRGQETQYF
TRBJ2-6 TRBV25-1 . CASARLGQANVLTF
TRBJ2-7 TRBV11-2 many CASSPNRGYSYEQYF
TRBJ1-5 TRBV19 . CASTVGRVGNQPQHF
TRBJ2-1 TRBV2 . CASRAPNFRGSSYNEQFF
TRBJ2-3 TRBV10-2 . CASSESTSWTGGSSTDTQYF
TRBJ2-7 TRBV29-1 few CSVDGGDYEQYF
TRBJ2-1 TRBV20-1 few CSAVPRDRLDNEQFF
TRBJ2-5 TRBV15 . CATSSRGSWETQYF
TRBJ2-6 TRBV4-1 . CASSARVRTGVSGANVLTF
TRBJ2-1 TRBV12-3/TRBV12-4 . CASSPSFDEQFF
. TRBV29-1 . CSAMGLAGHNEQYF
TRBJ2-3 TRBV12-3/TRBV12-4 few CASKDRGPTDTQYF
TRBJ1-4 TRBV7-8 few CASSPRGGTNEKLFF
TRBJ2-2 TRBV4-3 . CASSQDSKTGLAGELFF
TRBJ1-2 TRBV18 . CASSPGTGGFNGYTF
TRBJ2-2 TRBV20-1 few CSARAAVAGAGGELFF
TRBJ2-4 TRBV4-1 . CASSQSPGGRLGIQYF
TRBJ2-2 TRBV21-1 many CATMYRVNTGELFF
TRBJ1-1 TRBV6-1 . CASSEFGRPEAFF
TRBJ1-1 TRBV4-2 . CASSQPFEAGMNTEAFF
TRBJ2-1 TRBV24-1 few CATSGTPPYNEQFF
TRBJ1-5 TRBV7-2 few CASSFWTNNQPQHF
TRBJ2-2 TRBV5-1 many CASSLGSLTGELFF
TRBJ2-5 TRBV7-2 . CASSLQGSQETQYF
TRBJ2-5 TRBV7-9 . CASSTFEETQYF
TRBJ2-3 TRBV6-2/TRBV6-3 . CAISGGTSSSTDTQYF
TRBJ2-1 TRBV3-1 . CASSLSSRNNEQFF
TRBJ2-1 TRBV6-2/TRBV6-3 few CASRDRQGVDNEQFF
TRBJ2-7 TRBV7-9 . CASSFRGNEQYF
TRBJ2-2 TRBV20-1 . CSASRTGSTGELFF
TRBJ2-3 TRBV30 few CAWSMDRYTQYF